Detailed here is one T cell receptor beta chain. Its antigen remains unidentified. The sample holds no much larger clone one base away, and base qualities are not on file. The sample comes from a study of blood T cell repertoires in COVID-19 (dated by TCRdb to the early 2020s). As for the study more broadly: Collaborator samples came from the United States, Italy and Spain and covered acute and convalescent phases of COVID-19. The repertoires were released in a freely available public database meant as a resource for research on the immune response to SARS-CoV-2. Sample metadata almost always included a de-identified subject ID, COVID-19 status, age in years and sex. The samples were drawn from two sources: the first 160 participants of the ongoing ImmuneRACE study, and over 1,000 subjects contributed by 6 global collaborators. Where available, HLA class I and class II types were taken from metadata supplied by the sample provider and were not determined by assay-based typing. Deeply sampled blood TCRbeta repertoires from subjects exposed to, actively infected with, or recovered from COVID-19 were included in the dataset. The material from the prospective study consisted of cDNA or gDNA derived from T cells, B-cell-depleted T cells, or PBMCs.

Based on the germline V gene, the CDR1 and CDR2 sequences are SNHLY and FYNNEI. Clipping removes 11 bases from V and 3 bases from J, with 3 as the unmatched junction base count. From its cysteine to its phenylalanine, the CDR3 spans 12 amino acids. Kept here is only the CDR3 DNA, which spans 36 bases and is read in frame from base 1. Participants in the prospective study were enrolled through a virtual design, were aged roughly 18 to 100 years, and lived in some 24 United States geographic areas. Cohort assignment in the prospective study relied on participant-reported clinical history from a screening survey and a study questionnaire. Recovered participants in ImmuneRACE Cohort 3 were defined by two consecutive negative NP/OP PCR tests, clearance by a healthcare professional, or resolution of symptoms. Each participant in the prospective study had whole blood, serum and a nasopharyngeal or oropharyngeal swab collected by mobile phlebotomists. Over an approximately 2-month period, participants in the prospective study had the option of providing additional blood draws and questionnaires. Before DNA extraction, prospective study blood samples were shipped either frozen or at room temperature.

Results the study describes overall, beyond this receptor: The quantity of clinical and demographic metadata differed by source and by participant and was supplied without curation.

TCRbeta CDR3 regions were amplified from genomic DNA using the immunoSEQ Assay, a bias-controlled multiplex PCR. The paper's data handling went like this. Within the assay, amplification of reference gene primers was used to estimate how many nucleated cells each sample contained. To quantify the absolute abundance of each unique TCRbeta CDR3 rearrangement, sequence reads were collapsed and filtered. For each sample, productive Simpson clonality was calculated as the square root of Simpson's diversity index across productive rearrangements. What TCRdb holds here is the immuneACCESS table cut down to in-frame rearrangements. Part of the clones is not present; checked against another copy, under half of the missing clones reflect an unresolved V gene, and the others are unexplained. D and trimming come from the DNA, and the V and J calls and clone size come from that table. The sample table shows 350,000 or so clones, and around 90% are seen once. The ten largest clones capture approximately 18% of the sample.

The V gene is TRBV2 and the J gene is TRBJ2-2, with TRBD2 identical over 7 junction bases. The sample taken for sequencing was PBMCs or T cells enriched from blood (not recorded which). The sequence was obtained from a woman aged 25 to 39 who had recovered from COVID-19. The DNA reads TGTGCCGGCGGACTAGACACCGGGGAGCTGTTTTTT. Its protein reads: CAGGLDTGELFF.